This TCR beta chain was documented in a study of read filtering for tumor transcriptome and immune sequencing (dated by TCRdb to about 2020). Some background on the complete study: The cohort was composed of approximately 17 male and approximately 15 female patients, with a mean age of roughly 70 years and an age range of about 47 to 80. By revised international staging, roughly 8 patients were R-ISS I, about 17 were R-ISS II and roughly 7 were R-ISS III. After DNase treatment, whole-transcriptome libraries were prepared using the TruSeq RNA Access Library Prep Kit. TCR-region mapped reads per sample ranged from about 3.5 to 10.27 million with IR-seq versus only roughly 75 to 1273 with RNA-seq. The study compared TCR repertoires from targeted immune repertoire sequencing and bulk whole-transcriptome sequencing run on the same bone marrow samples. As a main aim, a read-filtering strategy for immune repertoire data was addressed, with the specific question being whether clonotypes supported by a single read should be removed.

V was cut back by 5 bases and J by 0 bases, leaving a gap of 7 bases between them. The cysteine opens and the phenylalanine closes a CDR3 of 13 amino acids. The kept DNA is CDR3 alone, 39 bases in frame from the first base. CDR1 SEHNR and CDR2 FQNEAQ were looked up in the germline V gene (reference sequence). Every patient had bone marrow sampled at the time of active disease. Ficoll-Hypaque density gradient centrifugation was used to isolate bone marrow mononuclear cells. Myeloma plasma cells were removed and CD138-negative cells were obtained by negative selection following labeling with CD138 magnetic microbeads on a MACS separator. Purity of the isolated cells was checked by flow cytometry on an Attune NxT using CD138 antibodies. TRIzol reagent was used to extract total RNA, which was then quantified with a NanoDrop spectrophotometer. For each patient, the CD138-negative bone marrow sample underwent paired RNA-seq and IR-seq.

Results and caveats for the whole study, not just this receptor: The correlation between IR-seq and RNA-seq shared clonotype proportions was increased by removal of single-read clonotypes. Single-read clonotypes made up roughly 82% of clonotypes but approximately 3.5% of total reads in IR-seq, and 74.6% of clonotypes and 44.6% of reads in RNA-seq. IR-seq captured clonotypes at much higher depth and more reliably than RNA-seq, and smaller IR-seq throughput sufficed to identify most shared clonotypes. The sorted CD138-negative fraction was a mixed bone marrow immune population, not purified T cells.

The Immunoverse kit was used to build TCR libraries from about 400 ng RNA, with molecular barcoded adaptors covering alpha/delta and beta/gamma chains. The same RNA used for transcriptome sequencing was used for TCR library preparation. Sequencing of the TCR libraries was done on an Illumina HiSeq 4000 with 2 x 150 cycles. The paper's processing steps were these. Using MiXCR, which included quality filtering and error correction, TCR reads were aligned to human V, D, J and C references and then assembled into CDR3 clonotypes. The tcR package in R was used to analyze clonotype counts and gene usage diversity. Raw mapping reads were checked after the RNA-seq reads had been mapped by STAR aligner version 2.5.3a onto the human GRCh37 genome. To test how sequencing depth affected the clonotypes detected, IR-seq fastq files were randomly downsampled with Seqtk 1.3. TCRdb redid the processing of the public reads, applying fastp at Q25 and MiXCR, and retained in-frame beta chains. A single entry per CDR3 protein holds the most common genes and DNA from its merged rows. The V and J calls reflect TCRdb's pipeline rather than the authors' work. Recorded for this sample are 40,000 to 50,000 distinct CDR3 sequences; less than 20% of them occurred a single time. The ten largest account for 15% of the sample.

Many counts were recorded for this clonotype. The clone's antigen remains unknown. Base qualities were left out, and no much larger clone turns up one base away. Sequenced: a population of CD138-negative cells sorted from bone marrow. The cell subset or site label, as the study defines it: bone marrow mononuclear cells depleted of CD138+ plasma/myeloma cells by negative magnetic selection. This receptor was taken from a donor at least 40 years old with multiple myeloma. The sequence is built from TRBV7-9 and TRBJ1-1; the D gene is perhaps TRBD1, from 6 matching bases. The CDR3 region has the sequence CASSDRMNTEAFF. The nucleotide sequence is TGTGCCAGCAGCGACAGGATGAACACTGAAGCTTTCTTT.